This T cell receptor (beta chain) was profiled in a study of identical twins. This clonotype turned up a few times. A template switching step contributed a universal primer site, while unique molecular identifiers were present in the cDNA. MiXCR was run by TCRdb on the 5' RACE reads, yielding one entry per CDR3 protein. The table has more than 1.5 million distinct CDR3 sequences, 32% seen once; the top ten hold 0.25% to 0.3%. Trimming shortened V by 3 bases and J by 0 bases, and 5 bases separated the two germline ends. Germline-derived CDR1 and CDR2 are MGHRA and YSYEKL. CDR3 size: 14 residues. The chain links TRBV4-1 to TRBJ1-4; D is uncertain. The origin of this receptor is a newborn girl in good health. Input material: cord blood. CDR3 coding DNA: TGCGCCAGCAGCCAGATTGCAACTAATGAAAAACTGTTTTTT. Amino acids: CASSQIATNEKLFF.